Below are 30 T cell receptor beta chains sequenced from a single sample in a study of T cell responses to AZD1222 COVID-19 vaccine. Measured with immunoSEQ multiplex PCR; TCRdb has only the in-frame clones, and not every one. The sample includes some 200,000 clones, around nine tenths of them seen just once. Sequenced here: peripheral blood, sampled 28 days after the second dose of the MenACWY control vaccine. Receptor source: an adult who received the MenACWY meningococcal vaccine as a control.

The chain joins TRBV7-8 to TRBJ2-7; TRBD2 matches at 7 bases. Trimming took 1 base from V and 2 from J; bases not matched to a gene: 8. From germline, CDR1 is SGHVS and CDR2 FQNEAQ. The CDR3 contains 16 residues. CDR3 DNA: TGTGCCAGCAGCTTAGGGGTGGGAGGGAAGCCCTACGAGCAGTACTTC. Translated: CASSLGVGGKPYEQYF.

The genes are TRBV6-1 and TRBJ1-5; TRBD1 might be the D (5 bases). Trimming left V 2 bases short and J 2 bases short, with 13 bases between. CDR3 size: 16 residues. Germline assignment: CDR1 MNHNS and CDR2 SASEGT. Here the CDR3 DNA reads TGTGCCAGCAGTGAACCGGGGCTCGGGGGCAATCAGCCCCAGCATTTT. It translates to CASSEPGLGGNQPQHF.

This sequence joins TRBV6-4 and TRBJ1-4, with D possibly being TRBD1 (5 bases). Germline CDR1 reads MRHNA; CDR2 reads SNTAGT. The CDR3 extends over 13 amino acids. Trimming removed 5 bases from V and 12 bases from J, with 16 bases in between. Here the CDR3 DNA reads TGTGCCAGCAGTCACGACCGGGACGGACAACTGTTTTTT. It encodes CASSHDRDGQLFF.

The CDR3 here is CATMGGDRRYNEQFF. The CDR3 DNA reads TGTGCCACCATGGGGGGGGACCGGAGGTACAATGAGCAGTTCTTC. The chain employs TRBV19 and TRBJ2-1, with 7 bases lining up with TRBD2. Looked up from germline, CDR1 is LNHDA and CDR2 is SQIVND (reference sequence). This CDR3 is built from 15 residues. The trim removed 10 bases at V and 4 bases at J, leaving 13 bases unmatched.

The chain is built from TRBV15 and TRBJ1-5; no clear D. The CDR3 length is 15 residues. Germline values: CDR1 LNHNV, CDR2 YYDKDF (reference sequence). The V end was cut by 0 bases, the J end by 11 bases, with 17 bases between. The CDR3 sequence: CATSRDLGSGQSQHF. As DNA, the CDR3 is TGTGCCACCAGCAGAGATCTAGGCTCCGGGCAGTCCCAGCATTTT.

DNA for the CDR3: TGTGCCAGCAGCTCCAAGGGGCACATGAACACTGAAGCTTTCTTT. It is translated as CASSSKGHMNTEAFF. J is TRBJ1-1 and V is TRBV7-3; D might be TRBD1 (5 bases). The ends were cut back, 4 bases at V and 0 bases at J, with 12 bases in the middle. Germline V gene sequence: CDR1 SGHTA, CDR2 FQGTGA. The CDR3 consists of 15 residues.

The chain joins TRBV6-5 to TRBJ1-1; TRBD1 might be the D (5 bases). The CDR3 covers 15 residues. The germline V gene has CDR1 MNHEY and CDR2 SVGAGI. V was trimmed by 1 base and J by 3 bases, leaving 12 bases between them. This chain's CDR3 is CASSYLRGGDTEAFF. CDR3 DNA: TGTGCCAGCAGTTACTTGAGGGGAGGGGACACTGAAGCTTTCTTT.

The gene calls are TRBV10-2 and TRBJ2-4, with D maybe TRBD2 (6 bases). V was pared by 3 bases and J by 3 bases, with 15 bases between. Per the germline V gene, CDR1 is WSHSY and CDR2 is SAAADI. The CDR3 contains 16 residues. CDR3 DNA sequence: TGCGCCAGCAGTGATTCCCCCCGGCGGGGCAAAAACATTCAGTACTTC. Protein: CASSDSPRRGKNIQYF.

The rearrangement joins TRBV5-5 to TRBJ2-7; D remains unclear. The V end was cut by 1 base, the J end by 3 bases, with 5 bases between. This CDR3 spans 12 amino acids. Germline V lookup: CDR1 SGHKS, CDR2 YYEKEE (reference sequence). The chain's CDR3 is CASSLSRYEQYF. In nucleotides, the CDR3 is TGTGCCAGCAGCTTGTCCCGCTACGAGCAGTACTTC.

About this clone: The same CDR3 is also encoded by other DNA sequences in this sample. This rearrangement joins TRBV6-2 or TRBV6-3 to TRBJ2-1; D call uncertain. CDR3 size: 13 residues. Germline CDR1 and CDR2: MNHEY and SVGEGT. With 2 bases removed from V and 7 bases from J, the gap between germline ends came to 9 bases. As DNA, the CDR3 is TGTGCCAGCAGTTACACTAAAGGGAATGAGCAGTTCTTC. Encoded protein: CASSYTKGNEQFF.

This clone was recorded a few times. The V and J genes are TRBV27 and TRBJ1-5, with no clear D. The V and J ends lost 3 bases and 2 bases respectively, with 11 bases between them. The CDR3 covers 15 residues. Germline V gene sequence: CDR1 MNHEY, CDR2 SMNVEV (reference sequence). The DNA for the CDR3 is TGTGCCAGCAGTTTCAATTCCTTTGGCAATCAGCCCCAGCATTTT. Its protein product is CASSFNSFGNQPQHF.

V is TRBV5-1 and J is TRBJ1-2, with no clear D. V was cut by 3 bases and J by 6 bases, with 21 bases left in between. The CDR3 loop spans 16 amino acids. Germline V gene data show CDR1 as SGHRS and CDR2 as YFSETQ. The CDR3 DNA is TGCGCCAGCAGCTCGGGGATGGGGTCCTGGAGGCATGGCTACACCTTC. Translation: CASSSGMGSWRHGYTF.

The gene calls are TRBV18 and TRBJ1-2; no definite D call. Germline V gene sequence: CDR1 KGHSH, CDR2 LQKENI. With 0 bases removed from V and 4 bases from J, the gap between germline ends came to 9 bases. This CDR3 spans 14 amino acids. The CDR3 is CASSPPGSFYGYTF. The DNA of the CDR3 is TGTGCCAGCTCACCACCGGGCAGCTTCTATGGCTACACCTTC.

This chain links TRBV11-2 with TRBJ1-3; TRBD1 agrees at 9 bases. In germline, CDR1 is SGHAT, CDR2 FQNNGV. V shed 4 bases and J 5 bases; nucleotides not matched to a gene: 9. The CDR3 totals 16 residues. For the CDR3, the DNA is TGTGCCAGCAGCTCGAACCGGGACAGGGAGCGAAACACCATATATTTT. Translated, it gives CASSSNRDRERNTIYF.

In the case of this clone: At one of its ends the junction is not consistent with the germline gene, which may arise from a read error. CDR3 DNA: TGTGCCAGCAGTTTGAGGGACCTTCGTCTGCATTTT. Protein: CASSLRDLRLHF. V is TRBV12-3 or TRBV12-4 and J is TRBJ2-3, with D perhaps TRBD1 or TRBD2 (5 bases each). This CDR3 is built from 12 residues.

About this clone itself: A read error may produce the germline difference seen at one junction end. The chain couples TRBV30 to TRBJ2-5, with TRBD2 identical over 7 bases. Germline V gene data show CDR1 as GTSNPN and CDR2 as SVGIG (reference sequence). The CDR3 is made up of 12 amino acids. This CDR3 reads CARSGAQETQYF. CDR3 nucleotide sequence: TGTGCCCGGAGCGGGGCCCAAGAGACCCAGTACTTC.

The chain couples TRBV21-1 to TRBJ1-2. TRBV21-1 is reported as a pseudogene. This CDR3 has 15 amino acids. The CDR3 coding sequence is TGTGCCAGCAGCAAAGTAGGAGGGTCTAACTATGGCTACACCTTC. This codes for CASSKVGGSNYGYTF.

The CDR3 DNA follows: TGTGCCATCAAGACGGAGGGGACTGAAGCTTTCTTT. It codes for CAIKTEGTEAFF. V and J are TRBV10-3 and TRBJ1-1; a possible D gene is TRBD1 (5 bases). V gave up 7 bases and J gave up 5 bases, with 11 bases separating them. The CDR3 runs to 12 residues. Germline CDR1 and CDR2: ENHRY and SYGVKD.

The chain combines TRBV19 with TRBJ1-5; D might be TRBD1 (5 bases). This CDR3 comprises 17 residues. Trimming left V 7 bases short and J 7 bases short, with 26 bases between. The germline CDR1 and CDR2 sequences are LNHDA and SQIVND (reference sequence). CDR3 DNA: TGTGCCAGTACCAAAACGGCAACCGGGACGGCACACCAGCCCCAGCATTTT. Its translation: CASTKTATGTAHQPQHF.

The chain combines TRBV3-1 (or the pseudogene TRBV3-2) with TRBJ1-2, with a tentative D call TRBD1 (5 bases). From germline, CDR1 is LGHDT and CDR2 YNNKEL (reference sequence). The CDR3 has 13 residues. V shed 4 bases and J shed 8 bases, with 14 bases lying between them. Written as DNA, the CDR3 is TGTGCCAGCAGCCTCGGACAAAGAAGAGGCTACACCTTC. Its protein is CASSLGQRRGYTF.

The rearrangement uses TRBV27 and TRBJ2-7; TRBD1 agrees at 8 bases. The ends lost 5 bases at V and 2 bases at J; junction bases unmatched: 5. This CDR3 spans 14 amino acids. CDR1 is MNHEY, CDR2 SMNVEV, per germline (reference sequence). CDR3 protein: CASSRQGLPYEQYF. DNA for the CDR3: TGTGCCAGCAGTAGACAGGGGCTGCCCTACGAGCAGTACTTC.

The rearrangement links TRBV5-1 to TRBJ2-2; D is ambiguous. Germline loops: CDR1 SGHRS, CDR2 YFSETQ. This CDR3 contains 14 residues. V was shortened by 4 bases and J by 3 bases, with 10 bases between the two germline ends. The CDR3 sequence is CASSLKWDTGELFF. The CDR3 region has the DNA TGCGCCAGCAGCCTTAAATGGGACACCGGGGAGCTGTTTTTT. The complete variable domain, with remaining parts taken from reference TRBV5-1 and TRBJ2-2, reads KAGVTQTPRYLIKTRGQQVTLSCSPISGHRSVSWYQQTPGQGLQFLFEYFSETQRNKGNFPGRFSGRQFSNSRSEMNVSTLELGDSALYLCASSLKWDTGELFFGEGSRLTVL.

The chain is built from TRBV18 and TRBJ2-5; D may be TRBD2 (5 bases). The CDR3 is made up of 15 amino acids. Germline V gene data show CDR1 as KGHSH and CDR2 as LQKENI. V lost 6 bases, J lost 5 bases, and 19 bases lay in between. DNA of the CDR3: TGTGCCAGCTCGCAGAGGGCAGACACCACGGAGACCCAGTACTTC. It specifies CASSQRADTTETQYF.

The chain couples TRBV7-2 to TRBJ2-2; 11 bases are a match to TRBD2. The CDR3 runs 16 residues. Trimming removed 5 bases from V and 5 bases from J; junction bases left unmatched: 7. Per germline, CDR1 SGHTA and CDR2 FQGNSA. CDR3 in DNA: TGTGCCAGCAGCCCAACTAGCGGGAGTAGGACCGGGGAGCTGTTTTTT. Amino acids: CASSPTSGSRTGELFF.

CDR3 sequence: CASSGPTGRWDQPQHF. DNA of the CDR3: TGTGCCAGCAGTGGCCCTACAGGGAGATGGGATCAGCCCCAGCATTTT. The rearrangement joins TRBV6-1 to TRBJ1-5; TRBD1 is a possible D gene (6 bases). The CDR3 totals 16 residues. Per germline, CDR1 MNHNS and CDR2 SASEGT. V was trimmed by 4 bases and J by 5 bases, leaving 18 bases between them.

The chain has TRBV3-1 (or the pseudogene TRBV3-2) and TRBJ2-7; D gene unclear. This CDR3 region has 14 residues. Per the germline V gene, CDR1 is LGHDT and CDR2 is YNNKEL (reference sequence). Trimming cost V 1 base and J 5 bases, with 12 bases left between them. CDR3 residues: CASSQAASTHEQYF. The CDR3 DNA follows: TGTGCCAGCAGCCAAGCGGCTAGTACCCACGAGCAGTACTTC.

A single count supports this clone. The rearrangement uses TRBV28 and TRBJ1-1; 8 nucleotides agree with TRBD1. Per germline, CDR1 MDHEN and CDR2 SYDVKM. V shed 6 bases and J 5 bases; nucleotides not matched to a gene: 8. This CDR3 is 14 amino acids long. The CDR3 nucleotides are TGTGCCAGCAGAACTCAGGGGGCGGGAACTGAAGCTTTCTTT. It yields the protein CASRTQGAGTEAFF.

V and J are TRBV13 and TRBJ2-7, with a weak D call TRBD2 (6 bases). The CDR3 covers 13 residues. Per germline, CDR1 PRHDT and CDR2 FYEKMQ (reference sequence). Trimming stripped 7 bases from V and 3 bases from J, with 13 bases between. CDR3 DNA sequence: TGTGCCAGCAACAGATGGGGGGACTACGAGCAGTACTTC. Translation: CASNRWGDYEQYF.

The V and J genes are TRBV15 and TRBJ1-3, with D maybe TRBD1 (6 bases). The CDR3 sequence is 15 residues long. The V end was cut by 3 bases, the J end by 0 bases, with 9 bases between. The germline V gene has CDR1 LNHNV and CDR2 YYDKDF (reference sequence). CDR3 in amino acids: CATSRGHSSGNTIYF. DNA for the CDR3: TGTGCCACCAGCAGGGGACACAGCTCTGGAAACACCATATATTTT.

The rearrangement uses TRBV19 and TRBJ2-4, with D uncertain. Germline V gene sequence: CDR1 LNHDA, CDR2 SQIVND (reference sequence). V lost 0 bases and J lost 0, with 3 bases in between. The CDR3 runs to 14 residues. Here the CDR3 reads CASSIEVAKNIQYF. DNA of the CDR3: TGTGCCAGTAGTATAGAGGTAGCCAAAAACATTCAGTACTTC.